This TCR beta chain was recovered during a study of T cell repertoires in cytomegalovirus infection. Turning to the study itself: Both CMV infection and a matching HLA type were indicated by public TCR beta signatures. Study-wide results and caveats: Clonotype analysis showed dominance of the ex vivo response by HLA-C-restricted CMV-specific TCR beta clonotypes. Cumulative public TCR beta family frequency identified CMV carriers with the relevant HLA.

The V end lost 3 bases, the J end lost 5 bases, and 19 bases lay between the germline ends. Germline CDR1 SEHNR, CDR2 FQNEAQ (reference sequence). The CDR3 spans 16 residues. As to this clonotype: Its matching antigen is unknown.

Via MiXCR, TCRdb re-called the reads, giving one row per CDR3 protein. The sample lists about 530,000 distinct CDR3 sequences, approximately 26% occurring once. Sequenced material: PBMCs. This receptor was identified in a human donor in good health (CMV status not recorded). Some clones in this sample may be carry-over from other donors' samples. The rearrangement links TRBV7-9 to TRBJ1-1; TRBD1 might be the D (5 bases). Written as DNA, the CDR3 is TGTGCCAGCAGCTTCGATGGCCGGGGGATTGGGACTGAAGCTTTCTTT. This gives the protein CASSFDGRGIGTEAFF.